This entry lists 18 T cell receptor beta chains sequenced from one sample in a study of blood T cell repertoires in COVID-19. The data were produced by immunoSEQ multiplex PCR, yet TCRdb's version contains in-frame clones alone and is incomplete. The sample consists of under 200,000 clones, over 70% of them appearing once. Sequencing input: PBMCs or T cells enriched from blood (not recorded which). These receptors were taken from an older woman who had recovered from COVID-19.

The chain combines TRBV7-2 with TRBJ1-2; 10 positions agree with TRBD1. From germline, CDR1 is SGHTA and CDR2 FQGNSA. This CDR3 contains 14 residues. Trimming at V came to 5 bases and at J to 8 bases, leaving 8 bases not matched to a gene. CDR3 in amino acids: CASSTQTGGGGYTF. The CDR3 bases are TGTGCCAGCAGCACCCAGACAGGGGGCGGCGGCTACACCTTC.

The rearrangement links TRBV23-1 to TRBJ2-5; maybe TRBD2 (6 bases). TRBV23-1 is treated as an ORF (open reading frame) with a function not yet certain. This CDR3 comprises 15 residues. The V gene lost 3 bases and the J gene lost 5 bases, with 16 bases spanning the gap. This chain's CDR3 is CASSHLRLGEETQYF. CDR3 in DNA: TGCGCCAGCAGTCACCTTCGACTAGGGGAGGAGACCCAGTACTTC.

V usage is TRBV5-1 and J usage is TRBJ2-3; D is unresolved. The CDR3 has 13 amino acids. Per the germline V gene, CDR1 is SGHRS and CDR2 is YFSETQ. The V end was cut by 3 bases, the J end by 0 bases, with 5 bases between. The CDR3 sequence: CASSSVSTDTQYF. In nucleotides, the CDR3 is TGCGCCAGCAGCTCCGTTAGCACAGATACGCAGTATTTT.

This sequence joins TRBV3-1 (or the pseudogene TRBV3-2) and TRBJ2-7; weak D call: TRBD1 (6 bases). V was trimmed by 4 bases and J by 2 bases, leaving 12 bases between them. Germline-derived CDR1 and CDR2 are LGHDT and YNNKEL (reference sequence). The CDR3 covers 14 residues. CDR3 bases: TGTGCCAGCAGCCGTCGACAGGTAACCTACGAGCAGTACTTC. Protein product: CASSRRQVTYEQYF.

The V gene is TRBV6-5, the J gene TRBJ1-2; TRBD1 might be the D (5 bases). Trimming removed 5 bases from V and 8 bases from J, with 15 bases in between. Germline assignment: CDR1 MNHEY and CDR2 SVGAGI. The CDR3 contains 13 residues. CDR3 loop: CASSQTDSHGYTF. Here the CDR3 DNA reads TGTGCCAGCAGTCAGACCGACAGCCACGGCTACACCTTC.

This clone was found many times. The chain has TRBV30 and TRBJ1-6; D perhaps matches TRBD1 (5 bases). The CDR3 is made up of 13 amino acids. In germline, CDR1 is GTSNPN, CDR2 SVGIG (reference sequence). Deletions cut 0 bases from V and 7 bases from J, with 7 bases between. The CDR3 protein is CAWSVGVNSPLHF. CDR3 bases: TGTGCCTGGAGTGTAGGGGTAAATTCACCCCTCCACTTT.

This sequence joins TRBV5-1 and TRBJ2-2; 7 bases are a match to TRBD2. Germline values: CDR1 SGHRS, CDR2 YFSETQ. Unmatched junction bases numbered 4, after V lost 0 bases and J lost 2 bases. The CDR3 has 16 residues. The CDR3 protein is CASSLAGTTNTGELFF. CDR3 nucleotides: TGCGCCAGCAGCTTGGCCGGGACTACTAACACCGGGGAGCTGTTTTTT.

The count of this clone is one. Other nucleotide sequences in the sample specify the same CDR3. V gene TRBV5-1 combines with J gene TRBJ2-3; 9 positions match TRBD2. V dropped 0 bases and J dropped 3; count of bases not matched to a gene: 2. Germline V gene data show CDR1 as SGHRS and CDR2 as YFSETQ. The length of the CDR3 is 15 residues. The CDR3 reads CASSLVAGGTDTQYF. The CDR3 nucleotides read TGCGCCAGCAGCTTGGTCGCGGGAGGGACAGATACGCAGTATTTT.

The chain couples TRBV7-9 to TRBJ1-4; 7 bases agree with TRBD1. J gave up 0 bases and V 1 base, and 5 bases lay outside the gene matches. The CDR3 spans 17 residues. Germline V lookup: CDR1 SEHNR, CDR2 FQNEAQ (reference sequence). The CDR3 DNA follows: TGTGCCAGCAGCTTAGACAGGGGCGGTGCAACTAATGAAAAACTGTTTTTT. It specifies CASSLDRGGATNEKLFF. The variable domain in full, with the rest retrieved from reference TRBV7-9 and TRBJ1-4, is DTGVSQNPRHKITKRGQNVTFRCDPISEHNRLYWYRQTLGQGPEFLTYFQNEAQLEKSRLLSDRFSAERPKGSFSTLEIQRTEQGDSAMYLCASSLDRGGATNEKLFFGSGTQLSVL.

The V call is TRBV12-3 or TRBV12-4, the J call TRBJ1-2, with D uncertain. The V and J ends lost 3 bases and 1 base respectively, with 6 bases between them. The CDR3 is made up of 13 amino acids. The CDR3 here is CASSFGDNYGYTF. In DNA form, the CDR3 reads TGTGCCAGCAGTTTCGGAGATAACTATGGCTACACCTTC.

The V call is TRBV7-6, the J call TRBJ2-3; 10 bases agree with TRBD2. The CDR3 sequence is 16 residues long. The J segment lost 1 base and the V segment lost 4 bases, leaving 5 bases of the junction unmatched. Germline CDR1 and CDR2: SGHVS and FNYEAQ. The CDR3 loop is CASSSLAGDGTDTQYF. The CDR3 DNA follows: TGTGCCAGCAGCTCCCTAGCGGGGGACGGCACAGATACGCAGTATTTT.

The J gene is TRBJ1-1, the V gene TRBV14, with D possibly matching TRBD1 (6 bases). CDR1 is SGHDN, CDR2 FVKESK, per germline. This CDR3 has 12 residues. Deletions cut 5 bases from V and 11 bases from J, with 15 bases between. The chain's CDR3 is CASSKTAQGAFF. As DNA, the CDR3 is TGTGCCAGCAGCAAAACGGCCCAGGGGGCTTTCTTT.

To note about this clone: Other nucleotide sequences from this sample produce the same CDR3. The V call is TRBV5-4, the J call TRBJ2-5, with TRBD2 matching over 8 bases. V gave up 4 bases and J gave up 2 bases; unmatched junction bases: 4. Germline CDR1 is SGHNT and CDR2 is YYREEE (reference sequence). CDR3 length: 14 residues. CDR3 coding DNA: TGTGCCAGCAGCCTCACTAGCGGACAAGAGACCCAGTACTTC. It encodes CASSLTSGQETQYF.

This chain links TRBV12-3 or TRBV12-4 with TRBJ1-2; no definite D call. V lost 8 bases, J lost 3 bases, and 7 bases lay in between. The length of the CDR3 is 11 residues. DNA of the CDR3: TGTGCCAGCGGCGGGGACTATGGCTACACCTTC. It yields the protein CASGGDYGYTF.

This sequence joins TRBV27 and TRBJ2-3; possibly TRBD2 for D (5 bases). Germline loops: CDR1 MNHEY, CDR2 SMNVEV (reference sequence). The CDR3 spans 12 residues. The V end was cut by 6 bases, the J end by 3 bases, with 7 bases between. CDR3 sequence reads: CASRDLTDTQYF. Here the CDR3 DNA reads TGTGCCAGCAGGGACTTAACAGATACGCAGTATTTT.

This chain joins TRBV7-6 and TRBJ1-1, with D unresolved. CDR3 length: 16 amino acids. Trimming cost V 1 base and J 1 base, with 13 bases left between them. CDR1 and CDR2 from the germline V gene are SGHVS and FNYEAQ. CDR3: CASSLGAGPGNTEAFF. The CDR3 region has the DNA TGTGCCAGCAGCTTAGGGGCGGGTCCAGGGAACACTGAAGCTTTCTTT.

This sequence joins TRBV7-9 and TRBJ2-4; 8 nucleotides agree with TRBD2. The J segment lost 5 bases and the V segment lost 5 bases, leaving 14 bases of the junction unmatched. The CDR3 is 17 amino acids. Germline CDR1 is SEHNR and CDR2 is FQNEAQ (reference sequence). CDR3 sequence: CASSASGRSGGQNIQYF. The CDR3 DNA reads as TGTGCCAGCAGCGCTAGTGGGCGGAGCGGGGGACAAAACATTCAGTACTTC.

The V and J genes are TRBV18 and TRBJ2-5; 7 bases fit TRBD1. This CDR3 spans 15 amino acids. Per germline, CDR1 KGHSH and CDR2 LQKENI. With 6 bases clipped from V and 3 bases from J, the junction kept 10 bases outside the gene matches. The CDR3 loop is CASSQGVDREETQYF. Here the CDR3 DNA reads TGTGCCAGCTCTCAAGGGGTAGACAGGGAAGAGACCCAGTACTTC.